These 10 T cell receptor beta chains were all obtained from the same sample, sequenced in a study of CD8+ T cells in alopecia areata. As the sequencing template, cDNA was produced by extracting RNA and reverse transcribing it. Profiling relied on immunoSEQ multiplex PCR, and the TCRdb table lists in-frame clones only, not all of them. This table has fewer than 150,000 clones, around 64% appearing once. The sample consisted of CD4+ T cells sorted from blood. The receptors shown here come from a human donor in good health.

The V gene is TRBV29-1, the J gene TRBJ1-5, with D perhaps matching TRBD1 (5 bases). This CDR3 has 13 amino acids. With 4 bases removed from V and 4 bases from J, the gap between germline ends came to 11 bases. The germline CDR1 and CDR2 sequences are SQVTM and ANQGSEA. CDR3 coding DNA: TGCAGCGTTGTAGCAGGGAATAATCAGCCCCAGCATTTT. Protein sequence: CSVVAGNNQPQHF.

CDR3 in amino acids: CASSLLFPPVLGQFF. The CDR3 DNA sequence: TGTGCCAGCAGCTTACTCTTTCCCCCGGTCCTAGGGCAGTTCTTC. This chain joins TRBV7-2 and TRBJ2-1; D unclear. Looked up from germline, CDR1 is SGHTA and CDR2 is FQGNSA. The V gene lost 2 bases and the J gene lost 12 bases, with 20 bases spanning the gap. The CDR3 extends over 15 amino acids.

This chain links TRBV5-1 with TRBJ2-7; TRBD1 aligns across 7 bases. CDR3 length equals 14 residues. The V gene's germline CDR1 is SGHRS and CDR2 YFSETQ. Trimming took 2 bases from V and 7 from J; bases not matched to a gene: 9. The CDR3 sequence is CASSFDRDLGEQYF. The CDR3 region has the DNA TGCGCCAGCAGCTTCGACAGGGACCTCGGGGAGCAGTACTTC.

The chain carries TRBV5-1 and TRBJ2-5; no firm D call. The germline CDR1 and CDR2 sequences are SGHRS and YFSETQ. The germline V and J ends were trimmed by 2 bases and 5 bases, with 10 bases remaining between them. The CDR3 is made up of 13 amino acids. The CDR3 coding sequence is TGCGCCAGCAGCTTTGACTCTAGGGAGACCCAGTACTTC. Translating it yields CASSFDSRETQYF.

The chain links TRBV5-6 to TRBJ1-6; no definite D call. V gave up 3 bases and J gave up 7 bases, with 14 bases separating them. The CDR3 has 15 amino acids. The germline gives CDR1 SGHDT, CDR2 YYEEEE. The CDR3 DNA is TGTGCCAGCAGCTCGTACTCGGCCGGGAATTCACCCCTCCACTTT. It specifies CASSSYSAGNSPLHF.

The chain combines TRBV29-1 with TRBJ2-3, with D possibly TRBD1 on 6 matching bases. In germline, CDR1 is SQVTM, CDR2 ANQGSEA. There are 12 residues in the CDR3. Trimming removed 6 bases at V and 3 bases at J, with 10 bases between. CDR3 sequence (DNA): TGCAGCGTGTCTGGACAGACAGATACGCAGTATTTT. This gives the protein CSVSGQTDTQYF.

V is TRBV4-1 and J is TRBJ1-1; D not resolved. The germline V gene encodes CDR1 MGHRA and CDR2 YSYEKL. CDR3 length: 16 amino acids. The V and J ends lost 4 bases and 4 bases respectively, with 19 bases between them. In nucleotides, the CDR3 is TGCGCCAGCAGCCCCTTAAAGAGGGCGCTGGGCACTGAAGCTTTCTTT. The encoded protein is CASSPLKRALGTEAFF.

CDR3 amino acids: CATSRDAANTEAFF. CDR3 nucleotide sequence: TGTGCCACCAGCAGAGACGCGGCAAACACTGAAGCTTTCTTT. This chain joins TRBV15 and TRBJ1-1; D not certain. Trimming pared 0 bases from V and 2 bases from J, leaving 7 bases between. Germline V lookup: CDR1 LNHNV, CDR2 YYDKDF (reference sequence). The CDR3 has 14 residues.

The chain is built from TRBV29-1 and TRBJ1-2, with no clear D. This CDR3 is built from 13 residues. Trimming stripped 4 bases from V and 4 bases from J, with 13 bases between. The germline V gene has CDR1 SQVTM and CDR2 ANQGSEA. The DNA of the CDR3 is TGCAGCGTTGTGACGGGCAGCCTCTATGGCTACACCTTC. Its translation: CSVVTGSLYGYTF.

To note about this clone: In the same sample, other DNA sequences code for this CDR3. The V and J genes are TRBV7-2 and TRBJ2-5, with D perhaps being TRBD1 or TRBD2 (6 bases each). Germline loops: CDR1 SGHTA, CDR2 FQGNSA. CDR3 length equals 14 residues. V was pared by 2 bases and J by 4 bases, with 11 bases between. In DNA form, the CDR3 reads TGTGCCAGCAGCTTATTCGGGGGCGCAGAGACCCAGTACTTC. Its translation is CASSLFGGAETQYF.